The rows below give T cell receptor beta chains drawn from one sample of a study of PD-L1 blockade in urothelial cancer. Assay used: immunoSEQ multiplex PCR; TCRdb lists only in-frame clones, some missing. This repertoire shows under 130,000 clones, approximately 85% found once; its top ten account for 2% to 3%. This specimen consisted of PBMCs, obtained around atezolizumab (anti-PD-L1) treatment. These receptors were obtained from a man aged 45-65 years with urothelial cancer. CDR3s include the opening cysteine and the closing phenylalanine or tryptophan. D genes are given only for firm matches. The listing skips clone size in some rows; elsewhere it reads once, few, many or a size class.

cdr3_aa | cdr3_nt | j_call | d_call | v_call | clone_size
CASKETSGRDTQYF | TGTGCCAGTAAGGAGACTAGCGGGAGGGATACGCAGTATTTT | TRBJ2-3 | TRBD2 | TRBV19 | .
CAWSASDRGWVRSGNTIYF | TGTGCCTGGAGTGCCTCGGACAGGGGATGGGTTCGTTCCGGAAACACCATATATTTT | TRBJ1-3 | TRBD1 | TRBV30 | .
CASKMAVGSYEQYF | TGTGCCAGTAAAATGGCCGTCGGGTCCTACGAGCAGTACTTC | TRBJ2-7 | . | TRBV19 | once
CASRYSGSSEAFF | TGTGCCAGCAGATACTCCGGTTCGTCTGAAGCTTTCTTT | TRBJ1-1 | . | TRBV5-4 | .
CASTATSGSYEQYF | TGTGCCAGCACCGCAACTAGCGGATCCTACGAGCAGTACTTC | TRBJ2-7 | TRBD2 | TRBV11-2 | once
CASSSTSGYNEQFF | TGTGCCAGCTCATCCACTAGCGGATACAATGAGCAGTTCTTC | TRBJ2-1 | TRBD2 | TRBV18 | .
CASSICPGQSNYGYTF | TGTGCCAGCAGCATTTGTCCGGGACAGTCTAACTATGGCTACACCTTC | TRBJ1-2 | . | TRBV21-1 | few
CASLTHFGGHNEQFF | TGTGCCAGCCTCACCCACTTTGGAGGGCACAATGAGCAGTTCTTC | TRBJ2-1 | . | TRBV2 | .
CASSGGRGLAGGLDTQYF | TGTGCCAGCAGTGGGGGCCGTGGGCTAGCGGGAGGCTTAGATACGCAGTATTTT | TRBJ2-3 | TRBD2 | TRBV7-2 | once
CASTVDSQQDTQYF | TGTGCCAGCACCGTGGACAGCCAGCAAGATACGCAGTATTTT | TRBJ2-3 | . | TRBV28 | .
CASSPPGGSSGELFF | TGTGCCAGCTCACCACCGGGAGGGAGCTCCGGGGAGCTGTTTTTT | TRBJ2-2 | TRBD2 | TRBV18 | .
CAVGRQGAYGNTIYF | TGTGCCGTAGGGCGGCAGGGGGCTTATGGAAACACCATATATTTT | TRBJ1-3 | TRBD1 | TRBV11-3 | .
CASSPGQADTEAFF | TGTGCCAGCAGCCCTGGGCAGGCCGACACTGAAGCTTTCTTT | TRBJ1-1 | . | TRBV7-6 | .
CASSLLGAGATDTQYF | TGTGCCAGCAGCTTACTGGGAGCGGGGGCCACAGATACGCAGTATTTT | TRBJ2-3 | TRBD2 | TRBV7-9 | .
CAWSGAGYNEQFF | TGTGCCTGGAGTGGTGCGGGGTACAATGAGCAGTTCTTC | TRBJ2-1 | . | TRBV30 | .
CASSLSSGTPSYYEQYF | TGTGCCAGCAGTTTATCTAGCGGGACCCCCTCCTACTACGAGCAGTACTTC | TRBJ2-7 | TRBD2 | TRBV27 | .
CARAGQGKNGYTF | TGTGCCAGGGCGGGACAGGGAAAGAATGGCTACACCTTC | TRBJ1-2 | TRBD1 | TRBV2 | .
CASRSSGGNTEAFF | TGTGCCAGCAGGTCCTCGGGGGGGAACACTGAAGCTTTCTTT | TRBJ1-1 | . | TRBV27 | .
CATSRDRQGAGNTIYF | TGTGCCACCAGCAGAGATCGACAGGGGGCTGGAAACACCATATATTTT | TRBJ1-3 | TRBD1 | TRBV15 | .
CASSLGWTGGGYTF | TGTGCCAGCAGTTTGGGTTGGACAGGGGGCGGCTACACCTTC | TRBJ1-2 | TRBD1 | TRBV27 | few
CASSIGDTQYF | TGTGCCAGTAGTATCGGGGATACGCAGTATTTT | TRBJ2-3 | . | TRBV19 | .
CASGRVSTDTQYF | TGTGCCAGCGGGAGGGTCAGCACAGATACGCAGTATTTT | TRBJ2-3 | TRBD2 | TRBV9 | .
CASSVGDRISGELFF | TGTGCCAGCAGCGTAGGGGACAGGATCTCCGGGGAGCTGTTTTTT | TRBJ2-2 | TRBD1 | TRBV9 | .
CAISESGRGGTQYF | TGTGCCATCAGTGAGTCCGGGAGGGGCGGGACCCAGTACTTC | TRBJ2-5 | TRBD2 | TRBV10-3 | .
CASTRTSGNNEQFF | TGTGCCAGCACCAGGACTAGCGGGAACAATGAGCAGTTCTTC | TRBJ2-1 | TRBD2 | TRBV7-9 | .